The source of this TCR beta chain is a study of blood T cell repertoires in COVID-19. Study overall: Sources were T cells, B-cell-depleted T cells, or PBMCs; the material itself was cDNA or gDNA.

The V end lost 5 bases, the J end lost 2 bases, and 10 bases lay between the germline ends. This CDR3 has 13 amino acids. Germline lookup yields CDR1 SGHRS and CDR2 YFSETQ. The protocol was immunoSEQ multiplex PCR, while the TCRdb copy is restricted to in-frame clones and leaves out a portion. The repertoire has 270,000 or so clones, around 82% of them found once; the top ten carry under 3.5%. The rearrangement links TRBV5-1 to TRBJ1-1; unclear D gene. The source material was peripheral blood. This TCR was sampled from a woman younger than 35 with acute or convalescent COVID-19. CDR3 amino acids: CASSKTGNTEAFF. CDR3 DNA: TGCGCCAGCAGTAAGACTGGAAACACTGAAGCTTTCTTT.